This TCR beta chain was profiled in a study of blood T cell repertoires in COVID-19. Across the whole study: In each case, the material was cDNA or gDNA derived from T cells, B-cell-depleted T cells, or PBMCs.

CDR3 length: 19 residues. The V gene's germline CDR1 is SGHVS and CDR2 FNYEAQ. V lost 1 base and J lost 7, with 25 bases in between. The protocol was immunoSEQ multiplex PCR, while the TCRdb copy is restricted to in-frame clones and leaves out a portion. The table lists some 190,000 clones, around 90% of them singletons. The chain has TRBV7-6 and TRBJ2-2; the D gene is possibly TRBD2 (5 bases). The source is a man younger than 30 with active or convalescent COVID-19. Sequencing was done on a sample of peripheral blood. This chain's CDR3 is CASSLDHPASSPYDGELFF. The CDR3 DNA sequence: TGTGCCAGCAGCTTAGATCATCCGGCTAGCTCCCCTTATGACGGGGAGCTGTTTTTT.